The rows below give T cell receptor beta chains drawn from one sample of a study of post-analysis software for immune sequencing data. TCRdb analysed the PCR reads with MiXCR anew, one entry per CDR3 protein. The sample contains approximately 770,000 distinct CDR3 sequences, 35% to 55% of which appear only once. The sequenced sample was blood. These receptors came from a girl aged 10 to 17 with multiple sclerosis. Both conserved end residues are part of each CDR3. The order of the fields is D gene, V gene, CDR3 length, J gene, clone size, CDR3 protein, CDR3 DNA. D genes are given only for firm matches. Size tells how often a clone was seen (once, few, many) or the class of an expanded clone, and some rows leave it out.

-	TRBV13	13	TRBJ1-2	-	CASSVSGHNGYTF	TGTGCCAGCAGCGTCTCGGGACACAATGGCTACACCTTC
-	TRBV6-5	13	TRBJ1-1	-	CASSKGVYTEAFF	TGTGCCAGCAGTAAGGGGGTCTACACTGAAGCTTTCTTT
-	TRBV29-1	13	TRBJ2-3	-	CSVPGFRTDTQYF	TGCAGCGTTCCGGGGTTTCGCACAGATACGCAGTATTTT
-	TRBV6-6	13	TRBJ1-2	few	CASNTDSGLGYTF	TGTGCCAGCAACACAGACAGTGGGCTCGGCTACACCTTC
TRBD2	TRBV12-3/TRBV12-4	15	TRBJ2-3	few	CASSLGASGTDTQYF	TGTGCCAGCAGTTTAGGTGCTAGCGGAACAGATACGCAGTATTTT
-	TRBV2	20	TRBJ2-7	-	CASSDIGLQLWGTRSYEQYF	TGTGCCAGCAGTGATATTGGCCTGCAACTTTGGGGGACGCGGTCCTACGAGCAGTACTTC
-	TRBV6-2/TRBV6-3	16	TRBJ2-1	-	CASSHLGVPSYNEQFF	TGTGCCAGCAGTCACCTGGGGGTCCCCTCCTACAATGAGCAGTTCTTC
-	TRBV28	12	TRBJ2-1	-	CASNSERPEQFF	TGTGCCAGCAACTCAGAGCGACCTGAGCAGTTCTTC
-	TRBV7-3	15	TRBJ2-1	-	CASSLSGVPYNEQFF	TGTGCCAGCAGCTTAAGTGGTGTCCCCTACAATGAGCAGTTCTTC
-	TRBV7-9	14	TRBJ2-1	-	CASSLGGRDNEQFF	TGTGCCAGCAGCTTAGGGGGCCGAGACAATGAGCAGTTCTTC
-	TRBV29-1	15	TRBJ2-5	-	CSVTPLRGTIETQYF	TGCAGCGTGACCCCTTTAAGGGGGACGATCGAGACCCAGTACTTC
TRBD1	TRBV15	15	TRBJ1-4	once	CATSSQGQLGEKLFF	TGTGCCACCAGCAGCCAGGGACAGTTGGGAGAAAAACTGTTTTTT
-	TRBV11-3	17	TRBJ2-1	-	CASSLVRVVSSYNEQFF	TGTGCCAGCAGCTTAGTACGGGTAGTCAGCTCCTACAATGAGCAGTTCTTC
TRBD2	TRBV29-1	15	TRBJ2-7	few	CSVEDSGGTPYEQYF	TGCAGCGTTGAAGACAGCGGGGGGACCCCCTACGAGCAGTACTTC
-	TRBV6-6	14	TRBJ2-7	-	CASSYAHPSYEQYF	TGTGCCAGCAGTTACGCACACCCCTCCTACGAGCAGTACTTC
-	TRBV12-3/TRBV12-4	14	TRBJ1-2	-	CASSLRRLNYGYTF	TGTGCCAGCAGTTTGCGACGGCTTAACTATGGCTACACCTTC
-	TRBV10-3	15	TRBJ2-3	-	CAISDGTGSTDTQYF	TGTGCCATCAGTGACGGGACGGGAAGCACAGATACGCAGTATTTT
-	TRBV30	14	TRBJ2-1	-	CAWGNGGSYNEQFF	TGTGCCTGGGGAAACGGGGGCTCCTACAATGAGCAGTTCTTC
TRBD2	TRBV4-2	17	TRBJ2-3	-	CASSQDPPSGREDTQYF	TGTGCCAGCAGCCAAGATCCTCCTAGCGGGAGGGAAGATACGCAGTATTTT
-	TRBV13	12	TRBJ1-2	few	CASSLGFGDSTF	TGTGCCAGCAGCTTAGGATTCGGGGACTCCACCTTC
-	TRBV7-9	11	TRBJ1-2	few	CASSLASGYTF	TGTGCCAGCAGCTTAGCGAGCGGCTACACCTTC
TRBD2	TRBV7-6	17	TRBJ2-1	-	CASSLTSGRYSYNGQFF	TGTGCCAGCAGCTTAACTAGCGGGAGGTACTCCTACAATGGGCAGTTCTTC
TRBD1	TRBV5-1	14	TRBJ2-2	-	CASSPTGATGELFF	TGCGCCAGCAGCCCCACAGGGGCCACCGGGGAGCTGTTTTTT
TRBD2	TRBV24-1	15	TRBJ2-3	-	CATSRTSGSSDTQYF	TGTGCCACCAGTCGGACTAGCGGGAGTTCTGATACGCAGTATTTT
TRBD2	TRBV5-1	17	TRBJ2-3	once	CASSLKSGGRGTDTQYF	TGCGCCAGCAGCTTGAAGTCGGGAGGGAGGGGCACAGATACGCAGTATTTT
-	TRBV6-5	14	TRBJ2-5	-	CASSPGIPQETQYF	TGTGCCAGCAGTCCGGGCATTCCCCAAGAGACCCAGTACTTC
-	TRBV6-2/TRBV6-3	15	TRBJ2-1	few	CASSYSGAGYNEQFF	TGTGCCAGCAGTTACTCTGGGGCGGGGTACAATGAGCAGTTCTTC
-	TRBV6-1	13	TRBJ2-5	-	CASETGSQETQYF	TGTGCCAGCGAAACAGGGAGTCAAGAGACCCAGTACTTC
TRBD2	TRBV29-1	12	TRBJ2-7	few	CSISSGSDEQYF	TGCAGCATATCCAGCGGGAGTGACGAGCAGTACTTC
-	TRBV6-1	15	TRBJ2-5	-	CASTRDPLDQETQYF	TGTGCCAGCACTCGGGATCCCCTCGATCAAGAGACCCAGTACTTC
-	TRBV9	14	TRBJ1-1	-	CASSVAGQNTEAFF	TGTGCCAGCAGCGTAGCAGGGCAGAACACTGAAGCTTTCTTT
-	TRBV19	16	TRBJ2-7	-	CASSPRADSTSYEQYF	TGTGCCAGTAGTCCTAGGGCGGACTCTACCTCCTACGAGCAGTACTTC
-	TRBV20-1	12	TRBJ2-7	few	CSASTLGNEQYF	TGCAGTGCTAGTACCCTTGGGAACGAGCAGTACTTC
-	TRBV2	12	TRBJ2-7	-	CASQGGMAEQYF	TGTGCCAGCCAGGGGGGAATGGCCGAGCAGTACTTC
TRBD1	TRBV29-1	14	TRBJ1-2	few	CSVYTGDANYGYTF	TGCAGCGTCTATACAGGGGACGCTAACTATGGCTACACCTTC
-	TRBV27	13	TRBJ2-7	-	CASSLQPHYEQYF	TGTGCCAGCAGTTTACAACCGCACTACGAGCAGTACTTC
-	TRBV29-1	12	TRBJ2-3	-	CSVELYTDTQYF	TGCAGCGTCGAGTTATACACAGATACGCAGTATTTT
-	TRBV2	13	TRBJ2-2	-	CASSVTYTGELFF	TGTGCCAGCAGTGTCACGTACACCGGGGAGCTGTTTTTT
TRBD1	TRBV28	17	TRBJ2-7	-	CASTHLTVGQGLYEQYF	TGTGCCAGCACCCACCTTACCGTCGGACAGGGTCTTTACGAGCAGTACTTC
-	TRBV28	13	TRBJ2-3	-	CASNYEGTDTQYF	TGTGCCAGCAACTATGAGGGCACAGATACGCAGTATTTT
TRBD1	TRBV7-8	18	TRBJ2-6	-	CASSYRTGLSSGANVLTF	TGTGCCAGCAGCTATAGGACAGGTCTTAGCTCTGGGGCCAACGTCCTGACTTTC
-	TRBV5-6	14	TRBJ1-1	-	CASSWDPGNTEAFF	TGTGCCAGCAGCTGGGATCCCGGGAACACTGAAGCTTTCTTT
-	TRBV7-6	14	TRBJ2-6	-	CASSARAGANVLTF	TGTGCCAGCTCCGCACGAGCGGGGGCCAACGTCCTGACTTTC
TRBD2	TRBV5-1	18	TRBJ2-3	-	CASSPPSGRARSTDTQYF	TGCGCCAGCAGCCCCCCTAGCGGGAGGGCCCGTAGCACAGATACGCAGTATTTT
TRBD1	TRBV5-1	15	TRBJ2-7	-	CASSLGQGAQYEQYF	TGCGCCAGCAGCTTGGGCCAGGGGGCGCAGTACGAGCAGTACTTC
-	TRBV7-9	15	TRBJ2-6	few	CASSSPGAGANVLTF	TGTGCCAGCAGCTCCCCAGGGGCTGGGGCCAACGTCCTGACTTTC
-	TRBV29-1	12	TRBJ2-5	few	CSVEPGQETQYF	TGCAGCGTTGAACCCGGACAAGAGACCCAGTACTTC
-	TRBV13	14	TRBJ1-1	-	CASFLQGGSTEAFF	TGTGCCAGTTTCTTACAGGGTGGGTCCACTGAAGCTTTCTTT
-	TRBV12-3/TRBV12-4	14	TRBJ1-6	-	CASSFPGQLVPLHF	TGTGCCAGCAGTTTCCCAGGACAGCTTGTGCCCCTCCACTTT
TRBD1	TRBV9	18	TRBJ1-4	-	CASSVGTGVVATNEKLFF	TGTGCCAGCAGCGTAGGGACAGGCGTGGTCGCAACTAATGAAAAACTGTTTTTT
-	TRBV7-2	15	TRBJ2-1	-	CANSLTRSSYNEQFF	TGTGCCAACAGTCTCACTAGAAGCTCCTACAATGAGCAGTTCTTC
TRBD1	TRBV12-3/TRBV12-4	14	TRBJ2-7	-	CASTDRDPLGEQYF	TGTGCCAGCACCGACAGGGATCCCCTTGGGGAGCAGTACTTC
TRBD2	TRBV9	16	TRBJ2-1	few	CASSVATSGSYNEQFF	TGTGCCAGCAGCGTAGCGACCAGCGGGAGCTACAATGAGCAGTTCTTC
-	TRBV5-1	12	TRBJ2-7	once	CASSLTVHEQYF	TGCGCCAGCAGCTTAACCGTCCACGAGCAGTACTTC
TRBD1	TRBV5-1	16	TRBJ2-1	few	CASSLYGQGALNEQFF	TGCGCCAGCAGCTTGTATGGACAGGGGGCTCTCAATGAGCAGTTCTTC
-	TRBV2	13	TRBJ2-3	few	CASSEARRDTQYF	TGTGCCAGCAGTGAAGCGAGGAGGGATACGCAGTATTTT
TRBD2	TRBV11-2	14	TRBJ2-1	-	CASSQGLAGGPQFF	TGTGCCAGCAGCCAGGGACTAGCGGGAGGTCCCCAGTTCTTC
TRBD1	TRBV12-3/TRBV12-4	15	TRBJ1-5	many	CASSSGTGSNQPQHF	TGTGCCAGCAGTTCCGGGACAGGGTCGAATCAGCCCCAGCATTTT
-	TRBV6-2/TRBV6-3	11	TRBJ2-5	-	CASTQGKTQYF	TGTGCCAGCACCCAGGGCAAGACCCAGTACTTC
-	TRBV15	14	TRBJ2-7	-	CATSREGSSYEQYF	TGTGCCACCAGCAGAGAGGGCAGCTCCTACGAGCAGTACTTC